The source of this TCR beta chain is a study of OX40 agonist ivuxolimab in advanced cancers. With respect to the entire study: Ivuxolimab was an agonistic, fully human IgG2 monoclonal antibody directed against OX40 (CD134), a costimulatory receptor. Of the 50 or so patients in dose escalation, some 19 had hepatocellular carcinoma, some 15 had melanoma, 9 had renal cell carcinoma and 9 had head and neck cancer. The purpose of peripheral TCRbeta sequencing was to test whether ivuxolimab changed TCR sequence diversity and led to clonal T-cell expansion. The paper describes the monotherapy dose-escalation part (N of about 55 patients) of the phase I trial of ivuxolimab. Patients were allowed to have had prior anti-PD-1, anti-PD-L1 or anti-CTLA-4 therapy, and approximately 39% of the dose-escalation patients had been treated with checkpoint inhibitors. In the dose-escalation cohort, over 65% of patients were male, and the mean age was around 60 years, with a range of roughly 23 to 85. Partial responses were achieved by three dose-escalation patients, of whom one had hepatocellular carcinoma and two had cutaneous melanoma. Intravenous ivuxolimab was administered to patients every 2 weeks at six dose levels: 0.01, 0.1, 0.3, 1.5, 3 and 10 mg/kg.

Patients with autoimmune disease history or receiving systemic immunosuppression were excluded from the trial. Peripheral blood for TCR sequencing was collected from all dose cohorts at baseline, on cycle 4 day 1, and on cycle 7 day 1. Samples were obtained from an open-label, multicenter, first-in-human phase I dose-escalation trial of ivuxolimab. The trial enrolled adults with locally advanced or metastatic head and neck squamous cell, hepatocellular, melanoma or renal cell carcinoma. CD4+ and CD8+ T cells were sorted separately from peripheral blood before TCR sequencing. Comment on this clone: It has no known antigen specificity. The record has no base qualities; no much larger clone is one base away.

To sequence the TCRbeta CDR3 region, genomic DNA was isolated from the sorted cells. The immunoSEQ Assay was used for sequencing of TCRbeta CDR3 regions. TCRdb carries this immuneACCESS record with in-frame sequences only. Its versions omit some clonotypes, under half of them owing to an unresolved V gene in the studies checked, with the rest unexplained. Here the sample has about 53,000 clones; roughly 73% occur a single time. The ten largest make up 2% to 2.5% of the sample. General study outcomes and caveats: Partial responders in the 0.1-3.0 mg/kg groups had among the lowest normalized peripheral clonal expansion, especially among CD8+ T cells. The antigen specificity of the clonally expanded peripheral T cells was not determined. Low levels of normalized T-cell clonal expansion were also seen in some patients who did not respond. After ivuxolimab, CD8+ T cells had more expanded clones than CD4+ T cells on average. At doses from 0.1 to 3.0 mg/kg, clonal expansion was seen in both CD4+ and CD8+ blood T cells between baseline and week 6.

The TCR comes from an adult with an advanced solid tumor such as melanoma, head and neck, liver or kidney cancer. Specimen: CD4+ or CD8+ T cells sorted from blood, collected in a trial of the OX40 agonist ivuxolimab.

The DNA is TGTGCCACTCAGGGGACTTTTATCTCTGGAAACACCATATATTTT. It codes for CATQGTFISGNTIYF. The chain was built from TRBV19 and TRBJ1-3; the D segment could be TRBD1, given 6 matching bases. CDR1 and CDR2 were assigned from the germline V gene (reference sequence) as LNHDA and SQIVND. The V end loses 10 bases and the J end loses 0 bases, and a stretch of 16 bases separates them. The CDR3 spans 15 residues, from the cysteine through the phenylalanine. The read is trimmed to its CDR3 DNA, 45 bases read in frame from base 1.